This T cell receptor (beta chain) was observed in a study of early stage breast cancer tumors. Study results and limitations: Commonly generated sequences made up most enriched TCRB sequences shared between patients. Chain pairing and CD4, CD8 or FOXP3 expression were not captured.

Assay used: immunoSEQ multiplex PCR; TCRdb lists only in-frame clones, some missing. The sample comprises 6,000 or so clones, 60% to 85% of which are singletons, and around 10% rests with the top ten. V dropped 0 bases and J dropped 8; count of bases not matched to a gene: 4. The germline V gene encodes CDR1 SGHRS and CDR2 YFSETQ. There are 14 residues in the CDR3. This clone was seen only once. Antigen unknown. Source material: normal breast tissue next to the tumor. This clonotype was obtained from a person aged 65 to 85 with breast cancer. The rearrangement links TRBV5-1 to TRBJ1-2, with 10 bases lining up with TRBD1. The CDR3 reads CASSLGQGARGYTF. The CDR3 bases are TGCGCCAGCAGCTTGGGACAGGGGGCGCGCGGCTACACCTTC.